One sample yielded the 9 T cell receptor beta chains listed below, sequenced in a study of blood T cell repertoires in COVID-19. This table comes from immunoSEQ multiplex PCR, and its TCRdb copy is limited to in-frame clones, with some not included. The sample holds fewer than 450,000 clones, under 95% seen once. Material for sequencing was peripheral blood. These receptors originate from a woman aged 18-29 years who had recovered from COVID-19.

This clone was detected once. This chain joins TRBV13 and TRBJ2-1; D gene ambiguous. V was cut by 4 bases and J by 10 bases, with 14 bases left in between. The germline gives CDR1 PRHDT, CDR2 FYEKMQ (reference sequence). The CDR3 runs to 13 residues. The CDR3 DNA reads TGTGCCAGCAGCTCCGGATTACCGCGGGAGCAGTTCTTC. Residues: CASSSGLPREQFF.

The chain combines TRBV5-1 with TRBJ2-3, with a weak D call TRBD2 (6 bases). V dropped 4 bases and J dropped 5 bases, with 20 bases sitting between them. CDR1 is SGHRS, CDR2 YFSETQ, per germline. The length of the CDR3 is 16 residues. The CDR3 spells CASSSVPGTPIDTQYF. The CDR3 nucleotides read TGCGCCAGCAGCAGCGTACCCGGGACTCCCATAGATACGCAGTATTTT. The variable domain in full, with the rest retrieved from reference TRBV5-1 and TRBJ2-3, is KAGVTQTPRYLIKTRGQQVTLSCSPISGHRSVSWYQQTPGQGLQFLFEYFSETQRNKGNFPGRFSGRQFSNSRSEMNVSTLELGDSALYLCASSSVPGTPIDTQYFGPGTRLTVL.

V and J are TRBV9 and TRBJ1-6; the D is unclear. V was clipped by 2 bases and J by 7 bases, with 7 bases between them. The germline V gene encodes CDR1 SGDLS and CDR2 YYNGEE. This CDR3 comprises 13 residues. CDR3 region: CASSVARNSPLHF. The CDR3 DNA follows: TGTGCCAGCAGCGTCGCTCGGAATTCACCCCTCCACTTT.

As DNA, the CDR3 is TGCGCCAGCAGCCCCAGTAGGGACAGAAGCCCCTACGAGCAGTACGTC. This sequence encodes CASSPSRDRSPYEQYV. The chain employs TRBV4-3 and TRBJ2-7; 7 bases are shared with TRBD1. Trimming at V came to 4 bases and at J to 2 bases, leaving 11 bases not matched to a gene. Looked up from germline, CDR1 is LGHNA and CDR2 is YSLEER. CDR3 length equals 16 residues.

The chain has TRBV7-9 and TRBJ1-5; TRBD1 aligns across 8 bases. From germline, CDR1 is SEHNR and CDR2 FQNEAQ (reference sequence). The CDR3 runs to 15 residues. The ends lost 7 bases at V and 0 bases at J; junction bases unmatched: 5. The CDR3 here is CASTGTGYSNQPQHF. In DNA form, the CDR3 reads TGTGCCAGCACCGGGACAGGTTATAGCAATCAGCCCCAGCATTTT.

The chain carries TRBV14 and TRBJ1-4, with 11 bases identical to TRBD1. Germline lookup yields CDR1 SGHDN and CDR2 FVKESK. Unmatched junction bases numbered 6, after V lost 4 bases and J lost 8 bases. The CDR3 is 15 amino acids. CDR3 in DNA: TGTGCCAGCAGCCTCCGGACAGGGGGCTTAGAAAAACTGTTTTTT. As protein: CASSLRTGGLEKLFF.

The CDR3 bases are TGTGCCAGCTCACTAAACGCGACTAGCGGGAGGTATTACGAGCAGTACGTC. Its protein product is CASSLNATSGRYYEQYV. V usage is TRBV18 and J usage is TRBJ2-7, with 13 bases aligning to TRBD2. The CDR3 covers 17 residues. V shed 4 bases and J 4 bases; nucleotides not matched to a gene: 10. The germline V gene has CDR1 KGHSH and CDR2 LQKENI.

The chain links TRBV18 to TRBJ2-5; D possibly corresponds to TRBD1 (5 bases). There are 19 residues in the CDR3. Trimming removed 2 bases at V and 0 bases at J, with 22 bases between. Germline V gives CDR1 KGHSH, CDR2 LQKENI. For the CDR3, the DNA is TGTGCCAGCTCACCAGAATTAGGGGCAGGAGATTGGTACCAAGAGACCCAGTACTTC. The encoded protein is CASSPELGAGDWYQETQYF.

This rearrangement joins TRBV6-5 to TRBJ2-1; 10 bases are shared with TRBD1. Unmatched junction bases numbered 10, after V lost 4 bases and J lost 10 bases. Germline V CDR1 and CDR2: MNHEY, SVGAGI. The CDR3 extends over 15 amino acids. CDR3 DNA: TGTGCCAGCAGTTCCACCGGGACAGGGGTATCGGAGCAGTTCTTC. This gives the protein CASSSTGTGVSEQFF.